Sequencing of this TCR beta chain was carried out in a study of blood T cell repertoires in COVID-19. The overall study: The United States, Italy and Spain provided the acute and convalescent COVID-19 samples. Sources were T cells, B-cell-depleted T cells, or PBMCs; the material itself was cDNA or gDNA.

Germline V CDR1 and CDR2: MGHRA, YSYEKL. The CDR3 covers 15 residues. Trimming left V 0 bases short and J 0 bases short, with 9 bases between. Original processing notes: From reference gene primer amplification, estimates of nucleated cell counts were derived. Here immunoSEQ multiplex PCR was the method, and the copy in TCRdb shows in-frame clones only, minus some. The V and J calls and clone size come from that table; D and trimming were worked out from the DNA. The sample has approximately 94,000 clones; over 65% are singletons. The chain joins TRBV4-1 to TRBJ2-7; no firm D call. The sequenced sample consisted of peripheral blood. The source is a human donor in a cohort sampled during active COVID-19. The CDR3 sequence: CASSQDTAASYEQYF. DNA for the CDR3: TGCGCCAGCAGCCAAGATACGGCGGCCTCCTACGAGCAGTACTTC.